Listed below are T cell receptor beta chains from one sample, sequenced in a study of blood T cell repertoires in COVID-19. Sequencing used immunoSEQ multiplex PCR; TCRdb keeps in-frame clones, though not all of them. The sample lists tens of thousands of clones, around four fifths occurring once. Sample: peripheral blood. The source of these receptors is an older woman with acute or convalescent COVID-19. Both conserved end residues are trimmed from each CDR3. Size is stated for part of the rows, as once, few or many counts, or as a class when the clone is expanded.

TRBV11-2	.	ASSLASTTIVGTQY
TRBV7-3	.	ASSLLAYSTDTQY
TRBV5-8	.	ASRPRAGIAPNEQF
TRBV5-4	.	ASSLGPSGSTDTQY
TRBV30	.	AWRLQGGTGELF
TRBV10-3	.	AISGRSSGRGSYEQY
TRBV5-1	.	ASSLAGEALV
TRBV27	.	ASSLTANYGYT
TRBV5-1	.	ASSLDRNTEAF
TRBV3-1/TRBV3-2	once	ASSHGLKTSGNTIY
TRBV21-1	.	ASSTRTGGGTLSSLNQPQH
TRBV2	.	ASSLPAGSLEQY
TRBV28	.	ASNHGGTGGLGEAF
TRBV25-1	.	ASRAAGALANGYT
TRBV5-6	.	ASSPLGQAQYGYT
TRBV9	.	ASSVEAGFPTDTQY
TRBV5-8	.	ASSLVGQGYGYT
TRBV4-2	.	ASSQDEQNEKLF
TRBV15	.	ATSRGLTHAETGSPYEQY
TRBV5-1	.	ASSLTEPPYEQY
TRBV6-5	.	ASSPGGTGYEQF
TRBV25-1	.	ASSTRRQGINEQF
TRBV7-2	few	ASSSLAGGNNEQY
TRBV7-2	.	ASSGRTGRGQRYT
TRBV4-1	.	ASSQDLGARSEKLF
TRBV3-1/TRBV3-2	.	ASSATAGQPQH
TRBV9	.	ASSLGQLKTEAF
TRBV5-1	once	ASSLTGGFVNEQF
TRBV9	.	ASSVEHSGGFGYT